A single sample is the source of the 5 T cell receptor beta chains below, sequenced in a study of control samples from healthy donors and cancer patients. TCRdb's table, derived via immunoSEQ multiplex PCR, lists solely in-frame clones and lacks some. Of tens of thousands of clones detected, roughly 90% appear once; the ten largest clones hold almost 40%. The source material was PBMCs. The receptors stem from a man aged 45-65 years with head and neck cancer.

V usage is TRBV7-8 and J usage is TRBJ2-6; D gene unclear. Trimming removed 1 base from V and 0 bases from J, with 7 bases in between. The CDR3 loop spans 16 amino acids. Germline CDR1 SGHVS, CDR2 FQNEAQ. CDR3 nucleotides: TGTGCCAGCAGCTTAGGGCCGTTCTCTGGGGCCAACGTCCTGACTTTC. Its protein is CASSLGPFSGANVLTF.

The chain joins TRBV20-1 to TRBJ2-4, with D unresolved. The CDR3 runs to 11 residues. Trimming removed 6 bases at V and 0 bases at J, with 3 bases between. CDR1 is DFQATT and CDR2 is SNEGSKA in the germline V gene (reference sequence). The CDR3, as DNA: TGCAGTGCGATAGCCAAAAACATTCAGTACTTC. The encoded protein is CSAIAKNIQYF.

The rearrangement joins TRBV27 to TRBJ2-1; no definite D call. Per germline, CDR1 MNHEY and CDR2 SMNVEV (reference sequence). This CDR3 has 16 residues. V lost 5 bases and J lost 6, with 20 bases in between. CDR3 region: CASSQDTVDRVNEQFF. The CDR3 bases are TGTGCCAGCAGTCAAGACACGGTGGATAGGGTCAATGAGCAGTTCTTC.

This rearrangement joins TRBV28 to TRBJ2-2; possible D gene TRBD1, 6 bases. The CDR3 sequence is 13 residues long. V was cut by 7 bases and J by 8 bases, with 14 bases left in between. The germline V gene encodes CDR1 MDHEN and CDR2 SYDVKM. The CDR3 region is CASTSGGVGELFF. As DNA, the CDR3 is TGTGCCAGCACAAGTGGGGGCGTGGGGGAGCTGTTTTTT.

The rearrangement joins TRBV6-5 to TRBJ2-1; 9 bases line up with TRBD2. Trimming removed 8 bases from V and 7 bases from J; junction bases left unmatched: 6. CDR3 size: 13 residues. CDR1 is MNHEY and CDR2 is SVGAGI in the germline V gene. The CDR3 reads CASGAGGPNEQFF. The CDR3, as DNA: TGTGCCAGCGGGGCGGGAGGGCCAAATGAGCAGTTCTTC.